What follows are 3 T cell receptor beta chains derived from one specimen sequenced in a study of blood T cell repertoires in COVID-19. Libraries were prepared by immunoSEQ multiplex PCR; TCRdb keeps only in-frame clonotypes and omits some of them. Of 130,000 to 150,000 clones in the sample, 84% are singletons; the top ten hold more than 8.5%. Input material: peripheral blood. The receptors come from a man aged 60 to 69 with active or convalescent COVID-19.

This clone occurred a few times. The chain is built from TRBV24-1 and TRBJ1-5; 7 nucleotides align to TRBD1. From germline, CDR1 is KGHDR and CDR2 SFDVKD. The CDR3 totals 18 residues. V was clipped by 5 bases and J by 4 bases; unmatched bases: 16. In DNA form, the CDR3 reads TGTGCCACCAGTGCCGAATCAGCCCTGACAGGGTTGAATCAGCCCCAGCATTTT. Protein: CATSAESALTGLNQPQHF.

This chain uses TRBV19 with TRBJ2-3; 8 nucleotides align to TRBD2. CDR1 and CDR2 from the germline V gene are LNHDA and SQIVND (reference sequence). The CDR3 loop spans 16 amino acids. The trim removed 3 bases at V and 4 bases at J, leaving 9 bases unmatched. CDR3 residues: CASSIGLAGSADTQYF. The CDR3 DNA reads TGTGCCAGTAGTATCGGGCTAGCGGGCAGTGCAGATACGCAGTATTTT.

This chain links TRBV5-1 with TRBJ2-5, with D uncertain. This CDR3 comprises 15 residues. Germline values: CDR1 SGHRS, CDR2 YFSETQ. Trimming left V 0 bases short and J 1 base short, with 10 bases between. The CDR3 protein is CASSLVLSSQETQYF. Here the CDR3 DNA reads TGCGCCAGCAGCTTGGTTCTTAGTTCCCAAGAGACCCAGTACTTC. Supplemented by reference TRBV5-1 and TRBJ2-5, the full variable domain reads KAGVTQTPRYLIKTRGQQVTLSCSPISGHRSVSWYQQTPGQGLQFLFEYFSETQRNKGNFPGRFSGRQFSNSRSEMNVSTLELGDSALYLCASSLVLSSQETQYFGPGTRLLVL.